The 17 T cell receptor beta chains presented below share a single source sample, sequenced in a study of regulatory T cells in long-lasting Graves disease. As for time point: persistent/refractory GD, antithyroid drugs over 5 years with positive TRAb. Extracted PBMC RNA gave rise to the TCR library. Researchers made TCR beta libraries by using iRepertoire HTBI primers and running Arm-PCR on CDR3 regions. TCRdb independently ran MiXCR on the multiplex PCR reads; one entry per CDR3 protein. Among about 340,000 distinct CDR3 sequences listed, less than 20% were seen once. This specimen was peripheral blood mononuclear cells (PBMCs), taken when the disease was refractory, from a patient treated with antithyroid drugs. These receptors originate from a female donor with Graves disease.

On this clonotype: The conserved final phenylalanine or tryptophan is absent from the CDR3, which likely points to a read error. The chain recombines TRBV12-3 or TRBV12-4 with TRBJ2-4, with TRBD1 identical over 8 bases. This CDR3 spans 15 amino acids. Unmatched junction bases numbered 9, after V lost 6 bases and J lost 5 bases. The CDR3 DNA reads TGTGCCAGCAGCCAGGGACAGGTGTTCGAAAACATTCAGTACCTC. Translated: CASSQGQVFENIQYL.

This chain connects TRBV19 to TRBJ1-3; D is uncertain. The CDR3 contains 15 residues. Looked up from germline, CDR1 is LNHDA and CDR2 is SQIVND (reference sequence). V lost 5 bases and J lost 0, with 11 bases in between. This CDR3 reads CASSPRVPSGNTIYF. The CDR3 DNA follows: TGTGCCAGTAGTCCAAGGGTCCCCTCTGGAAACACCATATATTTT.

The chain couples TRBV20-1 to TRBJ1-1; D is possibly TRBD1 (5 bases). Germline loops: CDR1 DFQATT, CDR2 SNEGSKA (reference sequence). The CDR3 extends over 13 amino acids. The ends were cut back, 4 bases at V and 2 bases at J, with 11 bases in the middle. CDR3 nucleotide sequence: TGCAGTGCTATCGACAGCTTAAACACTGAAGCTTTCTTT. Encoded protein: CSAIDSLNTEAFF.

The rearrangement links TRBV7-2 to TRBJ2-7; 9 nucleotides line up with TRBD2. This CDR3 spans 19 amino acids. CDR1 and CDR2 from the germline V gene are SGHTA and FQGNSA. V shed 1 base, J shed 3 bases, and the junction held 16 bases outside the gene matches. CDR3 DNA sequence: TGTGCCAGCAGCTTAGTCTCCAATCTTCCGAAGCGGGGGGACTACGAGCAGTACTTC. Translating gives CASSLVSNLPKRGDYEQYF. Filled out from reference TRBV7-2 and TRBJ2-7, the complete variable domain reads GAGVSQSPSNKVTEKGKDVELRCDPISGHTALYWYRQSLGQGLEFLIYFQGNSAPDKSGLPSDRFSAERTGGSVSTLTIQRTQQEDSAVYLCASSLVSNLPKRGDYEQYFGPGTRLTVT.

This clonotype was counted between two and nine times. The CDR3 here is CASSEDPSGANVLTF. The CDR3 DNA is TGTGCCAGCAGTGAAGACCCCTCTGGGGCCAACGTCCTGACTTTC. The chain combines TRBV6-1 with TRBJ2-6; D gene unclear. The germline V gene has CDR1 MNHNS and CDR2 SASEGT. With 1 base removed from V and 0 bases from J, the gap between germline ends came to 4 bases. The CDR3 consists of 15 residues.

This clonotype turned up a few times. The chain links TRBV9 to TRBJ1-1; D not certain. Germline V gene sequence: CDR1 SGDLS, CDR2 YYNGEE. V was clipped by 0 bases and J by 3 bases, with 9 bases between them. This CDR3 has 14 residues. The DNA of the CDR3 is TGTGCCAGCAGCGTAGATGGCAGACACACTGAAGCTTTCTTT. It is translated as CASSVDGRHTEAFF.

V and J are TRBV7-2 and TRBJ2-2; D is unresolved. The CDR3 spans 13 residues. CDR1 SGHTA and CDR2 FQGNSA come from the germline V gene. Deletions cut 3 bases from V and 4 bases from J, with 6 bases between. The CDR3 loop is CASSFISTGELFF. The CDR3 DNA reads TGTGCCAGCAGCTTTATTTCCACCGGGGAGCTGTTTTTT. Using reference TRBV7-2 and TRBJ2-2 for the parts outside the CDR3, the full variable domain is GAGVSQSPSNKVTEKGKDVELRCDPISGHTALYWYRQSLGQGLEFLIYFQGNSAPDKSGLPSDRFSAERTGGSVSTLTIQRTQQEDSAVYLCASSFISTGELFFGEGSRLTVL.

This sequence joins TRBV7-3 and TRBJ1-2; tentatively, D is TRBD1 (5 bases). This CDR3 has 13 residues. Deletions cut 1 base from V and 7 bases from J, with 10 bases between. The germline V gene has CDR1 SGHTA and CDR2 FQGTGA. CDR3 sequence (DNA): TGTGCCAGCAGCTTAATCCACAGGTTTGGCTACACCTTC. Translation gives CASSLIHRFGYTF. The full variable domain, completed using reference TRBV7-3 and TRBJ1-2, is GAGVSQTPSNKVTEKGKYVELRCDPISGHTALYWYRQSLGQGPEFLIYFQGTGAADDSGLPNDRFFAVRPEGSVSTLKIQRTERGDSAVYLCASSLIHRFGYTFGSGTRLTVV.

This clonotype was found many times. The CDR3: CASTLSLTRGAGAKNIQYF. Written as DNA, the CDR3 is TGTGCCAGCACCCTCAGTTTGACCCGGGGGGCCGGTGCCAAAAACATTCAGTACTTC. V usage is TRBV6-1 and J usage is TRBJ2-4, with TRBD2 as a possible D gene (7 bases). V lost 7 bases and J lost 1, with 26 bases in between. The germline V gene has CDR1 MNHNS and CDR2 SASEGT. The CDR3 is 19 amino acids.

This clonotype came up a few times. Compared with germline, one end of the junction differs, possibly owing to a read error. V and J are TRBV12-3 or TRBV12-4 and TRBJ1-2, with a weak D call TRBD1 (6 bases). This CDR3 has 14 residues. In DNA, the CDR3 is TGTGCCAGCAGTAGGGACAAAACCCCTTATGGCTACATCTTC. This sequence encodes CASSRDKTPYGYIF.

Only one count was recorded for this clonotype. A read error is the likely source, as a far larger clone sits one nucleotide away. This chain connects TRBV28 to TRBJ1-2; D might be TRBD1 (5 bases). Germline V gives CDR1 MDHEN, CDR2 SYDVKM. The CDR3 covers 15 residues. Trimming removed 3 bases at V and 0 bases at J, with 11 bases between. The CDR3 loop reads CASSLTAKANYGYTF. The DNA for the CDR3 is TGTGCCAGCAGTTTGACAGCCAAAGCTAACTATGGCTACACCTTC.

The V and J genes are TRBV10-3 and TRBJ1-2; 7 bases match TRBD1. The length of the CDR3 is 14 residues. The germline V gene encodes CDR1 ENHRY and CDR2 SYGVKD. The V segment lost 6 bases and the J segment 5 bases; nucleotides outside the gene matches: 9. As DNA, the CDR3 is TGTGCCATCAGCCAAACAGGGGAGCGGTATGGCTACACCTTC. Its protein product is CAISQTGERYGYTF.

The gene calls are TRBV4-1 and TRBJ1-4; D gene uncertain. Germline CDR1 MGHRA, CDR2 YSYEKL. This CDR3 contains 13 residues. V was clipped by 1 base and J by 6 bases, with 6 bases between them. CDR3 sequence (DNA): TGCGCCAGCAGCCAAGTTTCGGATGAAAAACTGTTTTTT. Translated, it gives CASSQVSDEKLFF.

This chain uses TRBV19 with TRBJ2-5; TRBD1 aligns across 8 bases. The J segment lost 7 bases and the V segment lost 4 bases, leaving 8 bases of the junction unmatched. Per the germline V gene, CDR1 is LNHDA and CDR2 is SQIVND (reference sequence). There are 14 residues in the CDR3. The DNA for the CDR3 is TGTGCCAGTAGTAGTGACAGGGGACCGGGGACCCAGTACTTC. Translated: CASSSDRGPGTQYF.

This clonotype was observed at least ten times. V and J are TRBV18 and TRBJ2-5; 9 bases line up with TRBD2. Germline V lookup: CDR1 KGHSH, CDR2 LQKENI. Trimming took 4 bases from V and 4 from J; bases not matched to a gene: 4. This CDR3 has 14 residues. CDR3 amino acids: CASSQFSGGETQYF. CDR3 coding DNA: TGTGCCAGCTCACAATTTAGCGGGGGAGAGACCCAGTACTTC.

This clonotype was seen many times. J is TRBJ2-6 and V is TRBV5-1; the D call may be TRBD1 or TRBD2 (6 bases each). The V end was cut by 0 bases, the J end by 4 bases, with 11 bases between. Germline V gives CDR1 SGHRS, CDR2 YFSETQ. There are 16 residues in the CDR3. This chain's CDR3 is CASSLVGGLGANVLTF. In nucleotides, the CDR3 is TGCGCCAGCAGCTTGGTTGGGGGGCTCGGGGCCAACGTCCTGACTTTC.

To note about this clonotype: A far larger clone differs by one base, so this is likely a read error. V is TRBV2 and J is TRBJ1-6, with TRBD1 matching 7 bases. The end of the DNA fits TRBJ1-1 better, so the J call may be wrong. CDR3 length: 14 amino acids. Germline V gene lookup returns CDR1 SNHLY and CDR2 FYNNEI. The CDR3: CASSGIRQGDVAFF. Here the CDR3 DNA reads TGTGCCAGCAGTGGGATCCGACAGGGAGATGTAGCTTTCTTT.